This T cell receptor (beta chain) was documented in a study of OX40 agonist ivuxolimab in advanced cancers. Study details: Patients took ivuxolimab, an agonistic anti-OX40 (CD134) antibody. Points from the study as a whole: Among the lowest levels of clonal expansion were found in partial responders at 0.1-3.0 mg/kg.

A note on this clone: Its antigen is as yet unknown.

V lost 0 bases, J lost 10 bases, and 13 bases lay in between. This CDR3 comprises 13 residues. CDR1 and CDR2 (germline): SGHNT, YYREEE (reference sequence). TCRdb's table, derived via immunoSEQ multiplex PCR, lists solely in-frame clones and lacks some. The repertoire holds fewer than 200,000 clones, with 85% to 95% as singletons. The V gene is TRBV5-4, the J gene TRBJ1-1; a possible D gene is TRBD1 (5 bases). Source: CD4+ or CD8+ T cells sorted from blood, taken in a trial of the OX40 agonist ivuxolimab. The receptor's source is an adult with an advanced solid tumor such as melanoma, head and neck, liver or kidney cancer. This CDR3 reads CASSLEARGAAFF. The CDR3 bases are TGTGCCAGCAGCTTGGAGGCTAGGGGAGCAGCTTTCTTT.